These 25 T cell receptor beta chains originate from one sample sequenced in a study of blood T cell repertoires in COVID-19. Repertoires were generated with immunoSEQ multiplex PCR, while TCRdb's copy carries only in-frame clones and drops some. The sample has roughly 200,000 clones, 81% seen once. The sample consisted of PBMCs or T cells enriched from blood (not recorded which). The receptor set was obtained from a man aged 40-50 years who had recovered from COVID-19.

The J gene is TRBJ2-3, the V gene TRBV10-3; D possibly corresponds to TRBD2 (7 bases). This CDR3 contains 13 residues. CDR1 is ENHRY, CDR2 SYGVKD, per germline. V was shortened by 11 bases and J by 8 bases, with 20 bases between the two germline ends. The CDR3: CAHKGGDTSTQYF. CDR3 sequence (DNA): TGTGCCCACAAGGGGGGGGACACATCTACGCAGTATTTT.

The CDR3 region is CATSRGVVAGELETQYF. CDR3 nucleotides: TGTGCCACCAGCAGGGGGGTGGTTGCGGGAGAGTTGGAGACCCAGTACTTC. The chain employs TRBV15 and TRBJ2-5, with 7 nucleotides matching TRBD2. The V gene end was trimmed by 3 bases and the J gene end by 5 bases; junction bases not matched to a gene: 15. There are 17 residues in the CDR3. Looked up from germline, CDR1 is LNHNV and CDR2 is YYDKDF (reference sequence).

The rearrangement links TRBV5-6 to TRBJ1-6, with D perhaps matching TRBD1 (5 bases). Trimming left V 4 bases short and J 13 bases short, with 18 bases between. The CDR3 is 14 amino acids. From germline, CDR1 is SGHDT and CDR2 YYEEEE. This CDR3 reads CASSGGGSMGPLHF. CDR3 nucleotides: TGTGCCAGCAGCGGGGGAGGATCCATGGGGCCCCTCCACTTT. The full variable domain, its missing parts supplied by reference TRBV5-6 and TRBJ1-6, is DAGVTQSPTHLIKTRGQQVTLRCSPKSGHDTVSWYQQALGQGPQFIFQYYEEEERQRGNFPDRFSGHQFPNYSSELNVNALLLGDSALYLCASSGGGSMGPLHFGNGTRLTVT.

There are a few counts of this clone. The chain recombines TRBV5-1 with TRBJ2-1; the D gene is possibly TRBD2 (5 bases). This CDR3 is 13 amino acids long. CDR1 is SGHRS and CDR2 is YFSETQ in the germline V gene. With 3 bases removed from V and 4 bases from J, the gap between germline ends came to 8 bases. This CDR3 is CASSSGMYNEQFF. The CDR3 nucleotides are TGCGCCAGCAGCTCCGGGATGTACAATGAGCAGTTCTTC.

The chain carries TRBV9 and TRBJ1-2, with D possibly TRBD1 on 5 matching bases. Germline V gives CDR1 SGDLS, CDR2 YYNGEE. V was clipped by 3 bases and J by 8 bases, with 23 bases between them. CDR3 length equals 16 residues. CDR3 in DNA: TGTGCCAGCAGCGCTAGTACCGGAGGGGATTTAAGGGGCTACACCTTC. Its translation is CASSASTGGDLRGYTF. The variable domain in full, completed from reference TRBV9 and TRBJ1-2, reads DSGVTQTPKHLITATGQRVTLRCSPRSGDLSVYWYQQSLDQGLQFLIQYYNGEERAKGNILERFSAQQFPDLHSELNLSSLELGDSALYFCASSASTGGDLRGYTFGSGTRLTVV.

The rearrangement joins TRBV18 to TRBJ1-6; 8 bases line up with TRBD1. This CDR3 region has 15 residues. V lost 2 bases and J lost 7; bases outside the gene matches: 4. Germline CDR1 KGHSH, CDR2 LQKENI. The DNA of the CDR3 is TGTGCCAGCTCACCATCCCGACAGGGGAATTCACCCCTCCACTTT. It encodes CASSPSRQGNSPLHF.

This clone appeared many times. The chain has TRBV5-4 and TRBJ1-3, with D maybe TRBD1 (6 bases). Trimming removed 4 bases from V and 7 bases from J, with 15 bases in between. CDR3 length: 14 residues. From germline, CDR1 is SGHNT and CDR2 YYREEE (reference sequence). The CDR3 loop is CASSQPDTGNTIYF. In DNA form, the CDR3 reads TGTGCCAGCAGCCAACCTGACACAGGGAACACCATATATTTT.

The V gene is TRBV27, the J gene TRBJ2-1, with a possible D match to TRBD1 (6 bases). Trimming pared 5 bases from V and 0 bases from J, leaving 14 bases between. Germline V gives CDR1 MNHEY, CDR2 SMNVEV (reference sequence). The CDR3 is 16 residues long. The CDR3 reads CASSHDLTGSYNEQFF. The CDR3 DNA sequence: TGTGCCAGCAGTCATGATTTGACAGGCTCCTACAATGAGCAGTTCTTC.

The chain has TRBV9 and TRBJ1-1; tentatively, D is TRBD1 (6 bases). This CDR3 contains 14 residues. The V gene's germline CDR1 is SGDLS and CDR2 YYNGEE. Trimming took 4 bases from V and 1 from J, leaving 11 bases between them. The CDR3 region is CASSSGQQNTEAFF. CDR3 nucleotides: TGTGCCAGCAGCTCCGGACAGCAGAACACTGAAGCTTTCTTT.

CDR3 DNA sequence: TGTGCCAGCAGTGAACAGGAGGCGCTGTTTTTT. This sequence encodes CASSEQEALFF. The gene calls are TRBV6-1 and TRBJ2-2; weak D call: TRBD2 (5 bases). The CDR3 is made up of 11 amino acids. V was trimmed by 2 bases and J by 13 bases, leaving 8 bases between them. Germline CDR1 and CDR2: MNHNS and SASEGT.

The rearrangement uses TRBV12-3 or TRBV12-4 and TRBJ1-4, with a weak D call TRBD1 (5 bases). Trimming pared 9 bases from V and 4 bases from J, leaving 12 bases between. The CDR3 loop spans 13 amino acids. The CDR3 sequence: CASSRDYNEKLFF. CDR3 nucleotides: TGTGCCAGTTCCAGGGACTATAATGAAAAACTGTTTTTT.

The chain uses TRBV4-1 and TRBJ2-7; 8 bases match TRBD2. With 3 bases clipped from V and 0 bases from J, the junction kept 7 bases outside the gene matches. Germline V CDR1 and CDR2: MGHRA, YSYEKL. The CDR3 sequence is 16 residues long. In DNA form, the CDR3 reads TGCGCCAGCAGCCATTTGGTCACTAGCGGCTCCTACGAGCAGTACTTC. Translation gives CASSHLVTSGSYEQYF.

This chain connects TRBV28 to TRBJ2-7; D is perhaps TRBD2 (5 bases). V lost 8 bases to trimming and J lost 4 bases, with 21 bases between them. The CDR3 extends over 15 amino acids. Germline CDR1 and CDR2: MDHEN and SYDVKM. The CDR3 region is CASSLRGTGGYEQYF. For the CDR3, the DNA is TGTGCCAGCTCCCTACGGGGTACTGGCGGGTACGAGCAGTACTTC.

J is TRBJ1-2 and V is TRBV7-9; D is perhaps TRBD1 (5 bases). Per the germline V gene, CDR1 is SEHNR and CDR2 is FQNEAQ (reference sequence). The V gene lost 4 bases and the J gene lost 2 bases, with 11 bases spanning the gap. This CDR3 region has 14 residues. The CDR3, as DNA: TGTGCCAGCAGCTCGGCGGGGACCAACTATGGCTACACCTTC. It specifies CASSSAGTNYGYTF.

V and J are TRBV27 and TRBJ2-2, with 7 bases matching TRBD2. This CDR3 has 14 amino acids. CDR1 is MNHEY and CDR2 is SMNVEV in the germline V gene (reference sequence). V was clipped by 6 bases and J by 4 bases; unmatched bases: 5. The CDR3 here is CASSPSGGTGELFF. In DNA form, the CDR3 reads TGTGCCAGCAGCCCTAGCGGTGGCACCGGGGAGCTGTTTTTT.

This clone appeared a few times. V and J are TRBV24-1 and TRBJ2-1; D is perhaps TRBD1 (6 bases). The CDR3 is 16 residues long. CDR1 and CDR2 from the germline V gene are KGHDR and SFDVKD. V lost 6 bases and J 5 bases, leaving 19 bases between the germline ends. This CDR3 is CATSSGFRGINNEQFF. The CDR3 nucleotides read TGTGCCACCAGTTCGGGGTTCAGGGGCATTAACAATGAGCAGTTCTTC.

Here the CDR3 reads CASSQRIGETQYF. DNA of the CDR3: TGTGCCAGCAGCCAAAGAATCGGAGAGACCCAGTACTTC. The gene calls are TRBV14 and TRBJ2-5; D is uncertain. The V end was cut by 2 bases, the J end by 4 bases, with 8 bases between. The CDR3 contains 13 residues. Per the germline V gene, CDR1 is SGHDN and CDR2 is FVKESK.

In its sample, this clone was seen once. The V call is TRBV14, the J call TRBJ2-1; 8 bases agree with TRBD2. Germline V lookup: CDR1 SGHDN, CDR2 FVKESK. This CDR3 contains 17 residues. V lost 0 bases to trimming and J lost 8 bases; unmatched junction nucleotides: 12. The CDR3 coding sequence is TGTGCCAGCAGCCAAGATTTTATTGAGCGGGAGCGGTATGAGCAGTTCTTC. Translation: CASSQDFIERERYEQFF.

The chain is built from TRBV5-5 and TRBJ2-2; 10 bases match TRBD1. The V gene end was trimmed by 4 bases and the J gene end by 4 bases; junction bases not matched to a gene: 10. CDR3 length: 17 amino acids. The germline gives CDR1 SGHKS, CDR2 YYEKEE (reference sequence). The CDR3 DNA follows: TGTGCCAGCAGCCCTAGACAGGGGGCGTTTAGCACCGGGGAGCTGTTTTTT. Protein product: CASSPRQGAFSTGELFF. The full variable domain, with the rest looked up from reference TRBV5-5 and TRBJ2-2, is DAGVTQSPTHLIKTRGQQVTLRCSPISGHKSVSWYQQVLGQGPQFIFQYYEKEERGRGNFPDRFSARQFPNYSSELNVNALLLGDSALYLCASSPRQGAFSTGELFFGEGSRLTVL.

V usage is TRBV6-4 and J usage is TRBJ2-5, with 12 bases lining up with TRBD2. CDR1 and CDR2 (germline): MRHNA, SNTAGT. The CDR3 spans 15 residues. The trim removed 3 bases at V and 5 bases at J, leaving 4 bases unmatched. This chain's CDR3 is CASSERLAGVETQYF. For the CDR3, the DNA is TGTGCCAGCAGTGAAAGACTAGCGGGAGTCGAGACCCAGTACTTC.

The rearrangement joins TRBV2 to TRBJ1-5; D remains ambiguous. V was clipped by 3 bases and J by 10 bases, with 13 bases between them. The V gene's germline CDR1 is SNHLY and CDR2 FYNNEI. This CDR3 is 13 amino acids long. CDR3 region: CASSETHTGPQHF. DNA of the CDR3: TGTGCCAGCAGTGAGACTCATACGGGTCCCCAGCATTTT.

V usage is TRBV9 and J usage is TRBJ2-3; TRBD2 matches at 15 bases. Germline assignment: CDR1 SGDLS and CDR2 YYNGEE. V was pared by 3 bases and J by 3 bases, with 5 bases of the junction left unmatched. The CDR3 is made up of 17 amino acids. CDR3 nucleotides: TGTGCCAGCAGCGCCGGACTAGCGGGAGGGCTAACAGATACGCAGTATTTT. Translation: CASSAGLAGGLTDTQYF.

The chain employs TRBV28 and TRBJ2-1, with 9 nucleotides matching TRBD2. The CDR3 spans 17 residues. Trimming took 5 bases from V and 4 from J; bases not matched to a gene: 12. Germline V gene lookup returns CDR1 MDHEN and CDR2 SYDVKM. CDR3 in amino acids: CASSAGSGSWVYNEQFF. The CDR3 nucleotides are TGTGCCAGCAGTGCGGGTAGCGGGAGCTGGGTTTACAATGAGCAGTTCTTC.

The rearrangement uses TRBV29-1 and TRBJ1-2; D gene uncertain. CDR1 is SQVTM and CDR2 is ANQGSEA in the germline V gene. The ends were cut back, 6 bases at V and 8 bases at J, with 19 bases in the middle. The CDR3 sequence is 13 residues long. In DNA form, the CDR3 reads TGCAGCGTCACCAGCTCGAGCTTGGGCGGCTACACCTTC. This codes for CSVTSSSLGGYTF.

J is TRBJ2-5 and V is TRBV18; D remains unclear. This CDR3 comprises 13 residues. Looked up from germline, CDR1 is KGHSH and CDR2 is LQKENI. V lost 1 base and J lost 5, with 8 bases in between. The CDR3 here is CASSPQQLETQYF. CDR3 sequence (DNA): TGTGCCAGCTCACCACAACAGTTGGAGACCCAGTACTTC.